The clone carrying this T cell receptor beta chain was counted between two and nine times. Its antigen is as yet unknown. TCRdb ran MiXCR on the 5' RACE reads and lists one entry per CDR3 protein. There are around 490,000 distinct CDR3 sequences in the sample; approximately 20% occur only once, and around 0.5% lies in the top ten. This entry belongs to a study of identical twins. Findings of the study overall: There were fewer insertions in abundant cord blood beta clonotypes, but memory repertoires showed no such pattern. Conclusions were drawn cross-sectionally by statistical analysis, without following the same donors.

V gave up 6 bases and J gave up 7 bases; unmatched junction bases: 5. The CDR3 runs 14 residues. Healthy Caucasians supplied all donations. The sample was also linked to a second study, of yellow fever vaccine responses in identical twins.

The rearrangement uses TRBV12-3 or TRBV12-4 and TRBJ2-1, with 11 bases matching TRBD2. This TCR was sampled from a woman between 18 and 29 years old in good health. The source material was CD4+ T cells sorted from blood. CDR3 amino acids: CASSRSGRVNEQFF. CDR3 coding DNA: TGTGCCAGCAGCCGTAGCGGGAGGGTGAATGAGCAGTTCTTC.